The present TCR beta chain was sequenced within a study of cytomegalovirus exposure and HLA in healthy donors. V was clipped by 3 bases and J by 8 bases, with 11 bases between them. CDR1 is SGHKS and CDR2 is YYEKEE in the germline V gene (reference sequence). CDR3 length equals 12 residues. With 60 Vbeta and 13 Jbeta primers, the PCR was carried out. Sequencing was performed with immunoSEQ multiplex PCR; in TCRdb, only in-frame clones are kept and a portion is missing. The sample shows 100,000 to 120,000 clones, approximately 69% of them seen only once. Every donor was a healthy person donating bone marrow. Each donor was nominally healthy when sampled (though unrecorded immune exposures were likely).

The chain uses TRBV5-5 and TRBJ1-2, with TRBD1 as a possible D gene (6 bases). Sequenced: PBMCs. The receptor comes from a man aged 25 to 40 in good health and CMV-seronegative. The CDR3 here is CASSSNRDGYTF. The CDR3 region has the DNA TGTGCCAGCAGCTCGAACAGGGACGGCTACACCTTC.